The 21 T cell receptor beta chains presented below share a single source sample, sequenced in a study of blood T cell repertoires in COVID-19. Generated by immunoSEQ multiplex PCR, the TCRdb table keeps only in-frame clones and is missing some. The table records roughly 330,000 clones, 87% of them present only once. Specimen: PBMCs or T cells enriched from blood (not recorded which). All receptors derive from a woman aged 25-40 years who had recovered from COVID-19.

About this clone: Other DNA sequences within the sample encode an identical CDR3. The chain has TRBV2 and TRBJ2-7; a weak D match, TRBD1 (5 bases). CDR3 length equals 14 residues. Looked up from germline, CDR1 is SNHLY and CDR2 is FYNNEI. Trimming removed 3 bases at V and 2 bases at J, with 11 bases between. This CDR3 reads CASSDQGGTYEQYF. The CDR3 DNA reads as TGTGCCAGCAGTGACCAGGGCGGAACCTACGAGCAGTACTTC.

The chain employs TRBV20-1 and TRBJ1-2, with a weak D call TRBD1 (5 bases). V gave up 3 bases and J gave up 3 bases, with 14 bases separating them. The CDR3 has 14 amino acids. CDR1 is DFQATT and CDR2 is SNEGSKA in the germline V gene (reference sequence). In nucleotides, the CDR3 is TGCAGTGCTAGTATGCAGGGAGGATACTATGGCTACACCTTC. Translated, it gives CSASMQGGYYGYTF.

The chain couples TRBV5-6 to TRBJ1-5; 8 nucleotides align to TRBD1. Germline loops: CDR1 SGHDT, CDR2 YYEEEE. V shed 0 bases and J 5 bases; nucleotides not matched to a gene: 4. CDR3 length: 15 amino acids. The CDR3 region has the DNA TGTGCCAGCAGCTTGGCAGGGGGCTATCATCAGCCCCAGCATTTT. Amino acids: CASSLAGGYHQPQHF.

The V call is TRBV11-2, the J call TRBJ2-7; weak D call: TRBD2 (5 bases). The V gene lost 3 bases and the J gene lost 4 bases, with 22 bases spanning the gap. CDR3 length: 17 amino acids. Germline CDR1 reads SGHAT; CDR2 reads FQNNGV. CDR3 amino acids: CASSFSGGGGGTYEQYF. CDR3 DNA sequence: TGTGCCAGCAGCTTCTCTGGCGGTGGCGGAGGTACGTACGAGCAGTACTTC.

This chain's CDR3 is CASSQDGTGTYEQYF. Here the CDR3 DNA reads TGCGCCAGCAGCCAAGACGGGACAGGGACCTACGAGCAGTACTTC. The J gene is TRBJ2-7, the V gene TRBV4-1, with 9 bases fitting TRBD1. This CDR3 region has 15 residues. Germline CDR1 reads MGHRA; CDR2 reads YSYEKL. J gave up 2 bases and V 0 bases, and 2 bases lay outside the gene matches.

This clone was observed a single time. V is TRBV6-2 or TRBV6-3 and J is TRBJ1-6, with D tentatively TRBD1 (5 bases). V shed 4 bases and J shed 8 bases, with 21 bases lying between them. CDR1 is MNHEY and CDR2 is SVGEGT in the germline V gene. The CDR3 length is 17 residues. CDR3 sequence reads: CASSSTGGRPFDSPLHF. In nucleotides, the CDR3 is TGTGCCAGCAGTTCCACCGGGGGTAGGCCCTTTGATTCACCCCTCCACTTT.

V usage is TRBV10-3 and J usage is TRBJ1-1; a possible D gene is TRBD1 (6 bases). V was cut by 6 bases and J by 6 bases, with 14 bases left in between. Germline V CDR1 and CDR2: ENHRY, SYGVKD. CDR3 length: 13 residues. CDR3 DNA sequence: TGTGCCATCAGAACCACAGGGACGGCTGAAGCTTTCTTT. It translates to CAIRTTGTAEAFF.

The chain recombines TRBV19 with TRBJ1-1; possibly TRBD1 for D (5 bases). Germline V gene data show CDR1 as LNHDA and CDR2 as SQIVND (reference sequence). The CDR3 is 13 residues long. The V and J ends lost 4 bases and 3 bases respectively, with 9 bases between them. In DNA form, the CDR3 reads TGTGCCAGTAGTACAGGGCTGGACACTGAAGCTTTCTTT. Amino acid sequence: CASSTGLDTEAFF.

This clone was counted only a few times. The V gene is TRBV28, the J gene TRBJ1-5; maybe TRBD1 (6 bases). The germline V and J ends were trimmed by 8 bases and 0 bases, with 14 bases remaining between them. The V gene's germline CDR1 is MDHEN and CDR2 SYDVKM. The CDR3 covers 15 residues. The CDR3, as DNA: TGTGCCAGCCAACAGGGTCCTTATAGCAATCAGCCCCAGCATTTT. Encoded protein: CASQQGPYSNQPQHF.

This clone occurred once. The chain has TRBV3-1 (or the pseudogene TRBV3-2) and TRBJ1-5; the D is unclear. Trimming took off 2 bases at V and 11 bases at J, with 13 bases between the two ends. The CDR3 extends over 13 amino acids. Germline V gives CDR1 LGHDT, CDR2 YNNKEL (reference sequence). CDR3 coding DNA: TGTGCCAGCAGCCAAAATACCGAGCAGGCCCAGCATTTT. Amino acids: CASSQNTEQAQHF.

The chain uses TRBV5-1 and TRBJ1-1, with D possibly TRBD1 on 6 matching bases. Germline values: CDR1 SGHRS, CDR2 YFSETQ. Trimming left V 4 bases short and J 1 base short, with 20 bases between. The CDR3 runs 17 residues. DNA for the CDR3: TGCGCCAGCAGCGTCCAGGGGTTCGTAGCAAGGAACACTGAAGCTTTCTTT. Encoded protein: CASSVQGFVARNTEAFF.

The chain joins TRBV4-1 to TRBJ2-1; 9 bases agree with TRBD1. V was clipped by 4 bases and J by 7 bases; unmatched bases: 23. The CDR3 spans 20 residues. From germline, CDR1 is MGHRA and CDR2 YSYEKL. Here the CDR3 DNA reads TGCGCCAGCAGCCCGCACCCGGGACAGGGCCTTCGTAATAGACAAAATGAGCAGTTCTTC. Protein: CASSPHPGQGLRNRQNEQFF.

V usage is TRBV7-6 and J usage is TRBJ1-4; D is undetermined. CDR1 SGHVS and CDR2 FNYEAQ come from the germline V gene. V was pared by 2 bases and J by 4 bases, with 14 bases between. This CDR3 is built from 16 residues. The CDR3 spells CASSLFGSGSNEKLFF. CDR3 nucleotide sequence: TGTGCCAGCAGCTTATTCGGGAGCGGGAGTAATGAAAAACTGTTTTTT.

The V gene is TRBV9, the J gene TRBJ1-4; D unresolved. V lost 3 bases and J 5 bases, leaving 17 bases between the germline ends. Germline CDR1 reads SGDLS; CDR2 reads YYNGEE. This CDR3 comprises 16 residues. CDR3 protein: CASSADPGVQNEKLFF. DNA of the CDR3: TGTGCCAGCAGCGCAGATCCAGGCGTCCAAAATGAAAAACTGTTTTTT.

The CDR3, as DNA: TGTGCCAGCAGTTACGGGGCCCTTCTGGGGAACACCATATATTTT. Protein sequence: CASSYGALLGNTIYF. V usage is TRBV6-2 or TRBV6-3 and J usage is TRBJ1-3; maybe TRBD1 (5 bases). This CDR3 is built from 15 residues. Germline assignment: CDR1 MNHEY and CDR2 SVGEGT. The V gene lost 2 bases and the J gene lost 7 bases, with 15 bases spanning the gap.

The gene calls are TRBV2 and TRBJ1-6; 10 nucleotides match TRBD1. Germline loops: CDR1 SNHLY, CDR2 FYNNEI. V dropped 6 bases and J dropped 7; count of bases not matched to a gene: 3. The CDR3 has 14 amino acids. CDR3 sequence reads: CASRGGQGNSPLHF. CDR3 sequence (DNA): TGTGCCAGCAGGGGGGGACAGGGGAATTCACCCCTCCACTTT.

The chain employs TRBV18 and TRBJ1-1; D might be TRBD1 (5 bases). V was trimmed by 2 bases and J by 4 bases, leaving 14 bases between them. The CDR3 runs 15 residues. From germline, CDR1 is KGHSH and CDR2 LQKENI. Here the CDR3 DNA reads TGTGCCAGCTCACCATTACCGATCAGGGTCACTGAAGCTTTCTTT. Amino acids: CASSPLPIRVTEAFF.

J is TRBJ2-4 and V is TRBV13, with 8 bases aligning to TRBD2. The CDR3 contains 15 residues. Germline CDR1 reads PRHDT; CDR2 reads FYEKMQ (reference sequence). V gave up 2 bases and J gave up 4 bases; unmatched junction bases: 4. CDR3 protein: CASSLMTGGKNIQYF. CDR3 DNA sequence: TGTGCCAGCAGCTTAATGACGGGGGGGAAAAACATTCAGTACTTC.

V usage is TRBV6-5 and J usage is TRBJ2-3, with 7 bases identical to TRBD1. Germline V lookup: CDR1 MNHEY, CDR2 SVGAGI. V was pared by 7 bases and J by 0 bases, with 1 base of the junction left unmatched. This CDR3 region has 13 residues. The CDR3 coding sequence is TGTGCCAGCAAGGGGGCGAGCACAGATACGCAGTATTTT. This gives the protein CASKGASTDTQYF.

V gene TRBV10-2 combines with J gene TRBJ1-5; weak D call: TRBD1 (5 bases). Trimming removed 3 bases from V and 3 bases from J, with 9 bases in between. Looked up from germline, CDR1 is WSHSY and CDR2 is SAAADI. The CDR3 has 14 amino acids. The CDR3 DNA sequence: TGCGCCAGCAGTGAAACAGGCAACAATCAGCCCCAGCATTTT. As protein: CASSETGNNQPQHF.

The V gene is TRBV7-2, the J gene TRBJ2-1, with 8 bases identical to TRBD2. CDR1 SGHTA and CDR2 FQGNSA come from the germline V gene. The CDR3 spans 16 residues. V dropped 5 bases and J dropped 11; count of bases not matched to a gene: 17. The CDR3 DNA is TGTGCCAGCAGCGGTGGCGGGGGGCTTCTCCAGCGGAAGCAGTTCTTC. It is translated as CASSGGGGLLQRKQFF.